This T cell receptor (beta chain) originates from a study of T cell responses to AZD1222 COVID-19 vaccine listed by TCRdb under 2021. For context, the study as a whole: AZD1222 recipients whose second dose came at about 4 weeks and those whose second dose came at about 12 weeks were combined into one group, since spike-specific TCR depth and breadth did not differ between the two schedules. TCR sequencing was performed for about 250 trial participants, of whom about 200 were given two doses of AZD1222 and roughly 25 were given two doses of MenACWY control vaccine. Trial participants were enrolled into age subgroups of 18-55, 56-69 and 70-plus years, which contained approximately 150, 28 and 58 TCR-sequenced participants, respectively.

The time point label, as the study defines it: baseline before first vaccination. Vaccinee samples were obtained from the UK trials COV001 and COV002, which included a single-blind randomized controlled phase 2/3 trial of AZD1222 (ChAdOx1 nCoV-19) in healthy adults. For TCRbeta chain sequencing, PBMC samples were collected from trial participants at day 0 and at day 28 after the second dose. Overall study outcomes, separate from this receptor: CD4 TCRs associated with the vaccine covered the entire spike protein, and the dominant responses were in regions 160-218 and 743-854. Only 5 to 7 AZD1222 recipients were SARS-CoV-2 seropositive at baseline, limiting conclusions about previously exposed vaccinees. The 56-69-year group was small, and its depth increase did not reach significance, likely because of low power. A significant rise in spike-specific TCR breadth and depth was observed after two AZD1222 doses relative to day 0 and relative to MenACWY recipients. Nearly half of unique spike-specific TCRs reportedly recognized epitopes outside regions mutated in the B.1.351 and B.1.1.7 variants. No day 14 peak-response samples were available, so repertoires were characterized only after the peak T cell response. Most participants were white British and females outnumbered males, and the authors suggested that clonal diversity may have been underestimated.

From the germline V gene (reference sequence), CDR1 is LNHDA and CDR2 is SQIVND. The cysteine opens and the phenylalanine closes a CDR3 of 17 amino acids. Just CDR3 DNA is preserved here, 51 bases in frame from base 1. V lost 7 bases and J lost 1 base; the stretch between them is 20 bases long. The CDR3 regions of human TCRbeta chains were analyzed by immunosequencing. In the paper's pipeline: Repertoire TCRs were checked for matches against a reference library of SARS-CoV-2-specific TCRs that had been generated using the MIRA antigen-specificity platform. Breadth meant the fraction of unique TCRs that were SARS-CoV-2-associated, whereas depth meant the fraction of total T cells that were SARS-CoV-2-associated. Each spike-specific TCR was assigned to its reactive spike region and to a CD4 or CD8 class using the MIRA data. Log10-transformed breadth and depth values were compared by one-way ANOVA with Sidak's multiple comparisons tests. TCRdb mirrors the immuneACCESS table, restricted to in-frame sequences. Some clones are absent from its copies; in checked studies, under half trace to an unresolved V gene, and the reason for the others is unknown. The V and J calls and the clone size are those of that table, but D and trimming were determined from the DNA. This sample has about 150,000 clones in its table, and approximately 90% of those were observed once. In total, the top ten clones hold 4.5% to 6.5% of the sample.

This clone was seen a few times. The target of this receptor is not known. No much larger clone exists at a distance of one base, and base qualities are not known. The clonotype was recovered from an adult in good health. The sample was peripheral blood, taken on day 0 of AZD1222 vaccination. The rearrangement combines TRBV19 with TRBJ1-5; TRBD1 is possibly the D segment (5 matching bases). At the DNA level, the sequence is TGTGCCAGTAACTCGCTGAGTAGGGGAGGGAGCAATCAGCCCCAGCATTTT. It translates to CASNSLSRGGSNQPQHF.